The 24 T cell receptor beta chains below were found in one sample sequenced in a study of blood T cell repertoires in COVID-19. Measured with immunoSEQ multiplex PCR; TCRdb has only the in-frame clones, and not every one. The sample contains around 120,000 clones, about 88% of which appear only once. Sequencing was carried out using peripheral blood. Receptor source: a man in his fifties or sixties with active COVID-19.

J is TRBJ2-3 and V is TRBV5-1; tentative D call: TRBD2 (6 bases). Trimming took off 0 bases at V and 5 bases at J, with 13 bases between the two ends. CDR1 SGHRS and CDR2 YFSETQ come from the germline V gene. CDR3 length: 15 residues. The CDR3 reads CASSLVASVQDTQYF. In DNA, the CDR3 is TGCGCCAGCAGCTTGGTCGCTAGCGTTCAAGATACGCAGTATTTT.

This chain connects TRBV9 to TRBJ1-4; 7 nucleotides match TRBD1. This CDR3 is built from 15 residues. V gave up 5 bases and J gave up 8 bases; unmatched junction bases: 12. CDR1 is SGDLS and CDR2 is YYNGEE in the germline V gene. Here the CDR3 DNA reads TGTGCCAGCAGTCCCACCCAAGGGGGCGAAGAAAAACTGTTTTTT. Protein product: CASSPTQGGEEKLFF.

CDR3 region: CPTTQQLGGGGAANTGELFF. CDR3 DNA sequence: TGCCCCACCACCCAACAACTGGGGGGGGGTGGAGCCGCGAACACCGGGGAGCTGTTTTTT. The chain employs TRBV4-1 and TRBJ2-2; 7 bases map to TRBD2. The CDR3 spans 20 residues. CDR1 is MGHRA, CDR2 YSYEKL, per germline.

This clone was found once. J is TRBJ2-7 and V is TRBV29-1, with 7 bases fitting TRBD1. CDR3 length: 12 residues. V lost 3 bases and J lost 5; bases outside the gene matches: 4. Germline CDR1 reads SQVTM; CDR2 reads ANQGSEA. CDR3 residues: CSVETGMNEQYV. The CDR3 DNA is TGCAGCGTTGAGACAGGGATGAACGAGCAGTACGTC.

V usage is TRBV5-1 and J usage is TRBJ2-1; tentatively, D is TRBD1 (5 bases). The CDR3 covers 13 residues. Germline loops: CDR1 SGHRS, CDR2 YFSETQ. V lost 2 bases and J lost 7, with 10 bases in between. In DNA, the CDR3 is TGCGCCAGCAGCTTACGACAGAATAATGAGCAGTTCTTC. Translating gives CASSLRQNNEQFF.

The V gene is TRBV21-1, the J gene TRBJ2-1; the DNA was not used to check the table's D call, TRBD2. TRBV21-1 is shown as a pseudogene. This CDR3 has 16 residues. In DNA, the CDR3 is TGTGCCAGCAGCAAATCGGGCGGGAGGGGCTACAATGAGCAGTTCTTC. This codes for CASSKSGGRGYNEQFF.

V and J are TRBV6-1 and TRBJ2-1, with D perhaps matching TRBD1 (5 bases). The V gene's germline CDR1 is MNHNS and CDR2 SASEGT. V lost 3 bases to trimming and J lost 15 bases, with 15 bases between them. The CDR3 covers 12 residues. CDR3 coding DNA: TGTGCCAGCAGTGATGGCAGGGTGGTCTCGTTCTTC. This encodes CASSDGRVVSFF.

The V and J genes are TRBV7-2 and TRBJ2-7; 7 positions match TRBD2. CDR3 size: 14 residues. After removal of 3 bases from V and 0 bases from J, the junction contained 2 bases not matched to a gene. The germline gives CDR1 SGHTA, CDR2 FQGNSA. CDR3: CASSFGGSSYEQYF. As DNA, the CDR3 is TGTGCCAGCAGCTTTGGCGGGAGCTCCTACGAGCAGTACTTC. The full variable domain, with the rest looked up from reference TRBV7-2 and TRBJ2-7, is GAGVSQSPSNKVTEKGKDVELRCDPISGHTALYWYRQSLGQGLEFLIYFQGNSAPDKSGLPSDRFSAERTGGSVSTLTIQRTQQEDSAVYLCASSFGGSSYEQYFGPGTRLTVT.

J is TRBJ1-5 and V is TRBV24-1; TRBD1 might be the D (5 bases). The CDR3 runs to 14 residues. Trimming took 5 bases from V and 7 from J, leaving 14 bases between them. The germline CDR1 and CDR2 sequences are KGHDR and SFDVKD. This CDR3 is CATSGRGIGQPQHF. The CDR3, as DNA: TGTGCCACCAGTGGGAGGGGAATAGGACAGCCCCAGCATTTT.

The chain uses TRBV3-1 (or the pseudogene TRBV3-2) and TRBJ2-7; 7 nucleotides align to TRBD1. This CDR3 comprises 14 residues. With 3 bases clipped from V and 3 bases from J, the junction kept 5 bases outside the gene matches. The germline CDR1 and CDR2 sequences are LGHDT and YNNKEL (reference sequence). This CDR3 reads CASSHRQGIYEQYF. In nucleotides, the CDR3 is TGTGCCAGCAGCCACAGACAGGGTATCTACGAGCAGTACTTC.

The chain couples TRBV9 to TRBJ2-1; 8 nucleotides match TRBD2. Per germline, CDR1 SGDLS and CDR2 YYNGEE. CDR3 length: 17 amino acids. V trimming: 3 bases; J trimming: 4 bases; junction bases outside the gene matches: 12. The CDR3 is CASSAAGGSVAYNEQFF. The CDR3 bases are TGTGCCAGCAGCGCTGCGGGGGGATCCGTGGCGTACAATGAGCAGTTCTTC.

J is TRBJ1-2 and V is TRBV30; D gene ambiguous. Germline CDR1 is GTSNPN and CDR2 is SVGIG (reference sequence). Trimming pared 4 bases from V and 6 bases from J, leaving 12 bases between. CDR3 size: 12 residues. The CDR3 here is CAWTPFSDGYTF. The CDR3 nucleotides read TGTGCCTGGACCCCGTTTTCCGATGGCTACACCTTC.

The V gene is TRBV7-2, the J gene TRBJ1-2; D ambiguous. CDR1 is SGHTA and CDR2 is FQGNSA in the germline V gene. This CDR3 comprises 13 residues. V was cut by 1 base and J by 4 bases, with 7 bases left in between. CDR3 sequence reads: CASSLGTSYGYTF. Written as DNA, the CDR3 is TGTGCCAGCAGCTTAGGCACAAGCTATGGCTACACCTTC.

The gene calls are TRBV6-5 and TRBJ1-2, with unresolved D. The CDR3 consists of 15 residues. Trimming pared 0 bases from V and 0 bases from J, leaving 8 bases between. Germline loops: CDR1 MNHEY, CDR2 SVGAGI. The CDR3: CASSYSGATNYGYTF. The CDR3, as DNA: TGTGCCAGCAGTTACTCGGGAGCTACTAACTATGGCTACACCTTC.

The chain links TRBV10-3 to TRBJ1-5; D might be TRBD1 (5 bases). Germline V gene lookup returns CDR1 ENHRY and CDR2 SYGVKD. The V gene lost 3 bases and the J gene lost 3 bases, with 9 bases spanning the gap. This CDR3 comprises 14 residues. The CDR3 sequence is CAISDGGVNQPQHF. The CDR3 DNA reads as TGTGCCATCAGTGACGGAGGGGTCAATCAGCCCCAGCATTTT.

CDR3 residues: CASSAGTTANTGELFF. DNA for the CDR3: TGTGCCAGCAGTGCCGGGACAACCGCGAACACCGGGGAGCTGTTTTTT. The rearrangement uses TRBV6-4 and TRBJ2-2; perhaps TRBD1 as D (6 bases). CDR1 is MRHNA and CDR2 is SNTAGT in the germline V gene. CDR3 size: 16 residues. With 4 bases removed from V and 0 bases from J, the gap between germline ends came to 12 bases.

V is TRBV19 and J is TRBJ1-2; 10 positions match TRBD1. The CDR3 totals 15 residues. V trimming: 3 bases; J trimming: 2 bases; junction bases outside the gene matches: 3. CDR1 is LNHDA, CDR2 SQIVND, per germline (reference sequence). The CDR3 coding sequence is TGTGCCAGTAGTATCCGGGACAGGGGAAACTATGGCTACACCTTC. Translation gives CASSIRDRGNYGYTF.

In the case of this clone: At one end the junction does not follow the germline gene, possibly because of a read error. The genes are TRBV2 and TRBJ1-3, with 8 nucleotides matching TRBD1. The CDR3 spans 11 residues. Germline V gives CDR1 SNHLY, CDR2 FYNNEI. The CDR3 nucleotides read TGTGCCAGCAGTGTGGGACAGGACACCAAATGG. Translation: CASSVGQDTKW.

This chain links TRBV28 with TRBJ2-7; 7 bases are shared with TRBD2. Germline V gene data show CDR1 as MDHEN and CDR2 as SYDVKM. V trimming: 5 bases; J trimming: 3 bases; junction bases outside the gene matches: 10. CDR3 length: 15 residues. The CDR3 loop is CASSAQRGSFYEQYV. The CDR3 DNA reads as TGTGCCAGCAGTGCTCAGCGCGGGAGCTTCTACGAGCAGTACGTC.

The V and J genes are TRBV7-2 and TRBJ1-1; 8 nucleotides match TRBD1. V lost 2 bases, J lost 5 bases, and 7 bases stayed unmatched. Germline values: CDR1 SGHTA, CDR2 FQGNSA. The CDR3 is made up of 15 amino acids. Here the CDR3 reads CASSLYAGGQTEAFF. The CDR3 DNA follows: TGTGCCAGCAGCTTATACGCAGGGGGCCAAACTGAAGCTTTCTTT.

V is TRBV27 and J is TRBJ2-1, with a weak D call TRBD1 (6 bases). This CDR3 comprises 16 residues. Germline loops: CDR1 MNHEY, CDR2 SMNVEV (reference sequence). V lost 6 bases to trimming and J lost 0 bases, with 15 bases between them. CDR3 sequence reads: CASRTQGSSSYNEQFF. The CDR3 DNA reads TGTGCCAGCAGGACGCAGGGGAGCAGCTCCTACAATGAGCAGTTCTTC.

This chain's CDR3 is CASSHPMVEKLFF. The CDR3 DNA sequence: TGCGCCAGCAGCCACCCTATGGTCGAAAAACTGTTTTTT. The rearrangement joins TRBV4-1 to TRBJ1-4, with D unclear. V dropped 3 bases and J dropped 8 bases, with 10 bases sitting between them. In germline, CDR1 is MGHRA, CDR2 YSYEKL. CDR3 length equals 13 residues.

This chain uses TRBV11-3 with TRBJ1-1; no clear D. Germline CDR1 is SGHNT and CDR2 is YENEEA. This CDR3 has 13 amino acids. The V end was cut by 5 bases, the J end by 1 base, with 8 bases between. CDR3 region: CASSPLTNTEAFF. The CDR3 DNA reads TGTGCCAGCAGCCCCCTAACGAACACTGAAGCTTTCTTT. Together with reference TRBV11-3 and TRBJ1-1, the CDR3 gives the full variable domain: EAGVVQSPRYKIIEKKQPVAFWCNPISGHNTLYWYLQNLGQGPELLIRYENEEAVDDSQLPKDRFSAERLKGVDSTLKIQPAELGDSAVYLCASSPLTNTEAFFGQGTRLTVV.

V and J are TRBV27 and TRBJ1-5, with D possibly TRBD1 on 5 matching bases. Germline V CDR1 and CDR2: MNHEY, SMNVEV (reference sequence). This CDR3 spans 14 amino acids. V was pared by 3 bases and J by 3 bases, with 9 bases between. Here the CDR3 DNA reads TGTGCCAGCAGTTTGGCAGGGCCCAATCAGCCCCAGCATTTT. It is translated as CASSLAGPNQPQHF.